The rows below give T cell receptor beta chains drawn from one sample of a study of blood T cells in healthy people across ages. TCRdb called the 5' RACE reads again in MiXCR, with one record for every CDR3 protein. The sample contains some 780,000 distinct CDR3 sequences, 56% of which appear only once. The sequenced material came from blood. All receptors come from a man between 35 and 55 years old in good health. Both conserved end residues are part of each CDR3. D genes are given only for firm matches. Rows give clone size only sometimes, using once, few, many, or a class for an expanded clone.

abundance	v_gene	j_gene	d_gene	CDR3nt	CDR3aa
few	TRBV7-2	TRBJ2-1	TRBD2	TGTGCCAGCAGCTTCTCGACTAGCGGGGAGGGTTGGCAGTTCTTC	CASSFSTSGEGWQFF
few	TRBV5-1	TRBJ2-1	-	TGCGCCAGCAGCTTGGTAGGTTTGAGTGCTAGTGGGCACAATGAGCAGTTCTTC	CASSLVGLSASGHNEQFF
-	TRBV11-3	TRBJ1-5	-	TGTGCCAGCAGCTCACGGACGGGCGGTCAGCCCCAGCATTTT	CASSSRTGGQPQHF
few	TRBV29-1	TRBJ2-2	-	TGCAGCGCAGCGCGGACACCGAACACCGGGGAGCTGTTTTTT	CSAARTPNTGELFF
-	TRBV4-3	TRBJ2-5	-	TGCGCCAGCAGCCAAGAGCCCCGGGGAGGCCATGAGCAGTACTTC	CASSQEPRGGHEQYF
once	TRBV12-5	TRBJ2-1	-	TGTGCTAGTGGTAAAGACTTGATGAATGAGCAGTTCTTC	CASGKDLMNEQFF
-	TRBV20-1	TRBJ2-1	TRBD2	TGCAGTGCTAGAGAACTAGCGGCTAGCTCCTACAATGAGCAGTTCTTC	CSARELAASSYNEQFF
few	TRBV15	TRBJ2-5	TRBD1	TGTGCCACCAGCAGAACTCGGACAGGGGGCAGGGAGACCCAGTACTTC	CATSRTRTGGRETQYF
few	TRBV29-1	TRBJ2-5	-	TGCAGCGTCGACCTCTTGGTGGGAGAGACCCAGTACTTC	CSVDLLVGETQYF
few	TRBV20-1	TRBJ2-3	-	TGCAGTGCCCAGCTTGCAGATACGCAGTATTTT	CSAQLADTQYF
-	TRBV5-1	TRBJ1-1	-	TGCGCCAGCAGCATCCTCACCTTTTCCTCCACTGAAGCTTTCTTT	CASSILTFSSTEAFF
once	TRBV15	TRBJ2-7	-	TGTGCCACCAGCAGAGATGCTGGGGGAAAAGACGAGCAGTACTTC	CATSRDAGGKDEQYF
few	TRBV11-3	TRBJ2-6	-	TGTGCCAGTAGCTCCCAGGGTACCCTCTCTGGGGCCAACGTCCTGACTTTC	CASSSQGTLSGANVLTF
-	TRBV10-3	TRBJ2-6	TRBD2	TGTGCCATCAGATCGGGACTAGCTGTTGGGGCCAACGTCCTGACTTTC	CAIRSGLAVGANVLTF
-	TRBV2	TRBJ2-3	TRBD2	TGTGCCAGCAGGGCTACCGGGACTACTGACACAGATACGCAGTATTTT	CASRATGTTDTDTQYF
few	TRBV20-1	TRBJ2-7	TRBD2	TGCAGTGCGCCTGGACTAGCGCATAACGAGCAGTACTTC	CSAPGLAHNEQYF
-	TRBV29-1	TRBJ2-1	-	TGCAGCGTTGAAGATGCGCCGAGCAATGAGCAGTTCTTC	CSVEDAPSNEQFF
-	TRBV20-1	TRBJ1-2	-	TGCAGTGCTAGAGACCCACGAGGGAGGGACGCTTATGGCTACACCTTC	CSARDPRGRDAYGYTF
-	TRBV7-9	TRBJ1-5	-	TGTGCCAGCAGCTCTCGGACAGTTTTTCCCCAGCATTTT	CASSSRTVFPQHF
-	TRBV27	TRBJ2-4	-	TGTGCCAGCAGTTGGGGCGGTTCGGGCCCTTGGGAGCAGTACTTC	CASSWGGSGPWEQYF
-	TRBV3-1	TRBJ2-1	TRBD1	TGTGCCAGCAAGAAAGGACAGGGGCCCAATGAGCAGTTCTTC	CASKKGQGPNEQFF
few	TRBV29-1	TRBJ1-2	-	TGCAGCGTTGAAGGAGCGGAGCTTCCGATTAACTATGGCTACACCTTC	CSVEGAELPINYGYTF
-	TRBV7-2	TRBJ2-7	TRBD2	TGTGCCAGCAGCTCGCGGACTAGTCAAAGTCGCGAGCAGTACTTC	CASSSRTSQSREQYF
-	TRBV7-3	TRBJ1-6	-	TGTGCCAGCAGCGCCTCCGCCGGTAAATCACCCCTCCACTTT	CASSASAGKSPLHF
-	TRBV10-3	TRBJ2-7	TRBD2	TGTGCCATCAGAGAGAGCGGGAGACTGGGCGAGCAGTACTTC	CAIRESGRLGEQYF
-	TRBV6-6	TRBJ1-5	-	TGTGCCAGCCTCTATCAGCCCCAGCATTTT	CASLYQPQHF
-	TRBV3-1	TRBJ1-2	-	TGTGCCAGCAGCCAAGACCCGGGGGAATTAGGCGGCTACACCTTC	CASSQDPGELGGYTF
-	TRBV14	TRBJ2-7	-	TGTGCCAGCAGCCAAAGGCCTCTCTTGGGGAGGTACGAGCAGTACTTC	CASSQRPLLGRYEQYF
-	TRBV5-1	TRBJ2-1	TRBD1	TGCGCCAGCAGAATCGAGGACAGGTCCTACAATGAGCAGTTCTTC	CASRIEDRSYNEQFF
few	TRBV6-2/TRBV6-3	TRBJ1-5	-	TGTGCCAGCAGTTACTCTACGCAGGGGCTCCAGCATTTT	CASSYSTQGLQHF
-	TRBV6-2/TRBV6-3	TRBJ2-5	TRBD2	TGTGCCAGCAGTTACCTGCGGGGGGGCCTCGAGACCCAGTACTTC	CASSYLRGGLETQYF
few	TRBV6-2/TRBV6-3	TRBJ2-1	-	TGTGCCAGCACCCAGAGCAGGGCCGGGTCCTACAATGAGCAGTTCTTC	CASTQSRAGSYNEQFF
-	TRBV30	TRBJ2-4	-	TGTGCCTGGAGTGTTAGTCGGCAGAGGCTAGCCAAAAACATTCAGTACTTC	CAWSVSRQRLAKNIQYF
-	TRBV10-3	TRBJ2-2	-	TGTGCCATCAGGGACCAGGGGAACACCGGGGAGCTGTTTTTT	CAIRDQGNTGELFF